These T cell receptor beta chains were read from a single sample in a study of blood T cell repertoires in COVID-19. TCRdb's copy holds only in-frame clones and misses some; the assay was immunoSEQ multiplex PCR. The sample includes fewer than 250,000 clones, 80% to 90% seen only once; the top ten take under 4.5%. Specimen: PBMCs or T cells enriched from blood (not recorded which). The receptors were gathered from a woman aged 25 to 39 who had been exposed to COVID-19. Each CDR3 is given with its conserved first and last residue. A D gene is named only where the DNA matches it firmly. Clone size, where shown, is once, few, many, or a class for clones that have expanded.

V gene: TRBV6-6
clone size: NA
D gene: TRBD1
J gene: TRBJ1-2
CDR3 protein: CASSYGTGPFNGYTF
CDR3 DNA: TGTGCCAGCAGTTATGGGACAGGCCCCTTTAACGGCTACACCTTC

V gene: TRBV10-3
clone size: NA
D gene: TRBD1
J gene: TRBJ1-6
CDR3 protein: CAISDGTGSNSPLHF
CDR3 DNA: TGTGCCATCAGTGACGGGACAGGTAGTAATTCACCCCTCCACTTT

V gene: TRBV19
clone size: few
D gene: NA
J gene: TRBJ1-4
CDR3 protein: CASSIGGEINEKLFF
CDR3 DNA: TGTGCCAGTAGTATAGGGGGAGAAATTAATGAAAAACTGTTTTTT

V gene: TRBV5-1
clone size: NA
D gene: NA
J gene: TRBJ2-4
CDR3 protein: CASSRDQGLSKNIQYF
CDR3 DNA: TGCGCCAGCAGTCGCGACCAGGGGCTCTCCAAAAACATTCAGTACTTC

V gene: TRBV6-6
clone size: few
D gene: TRBD1
J gene: TRBJ1-4
CDR3 protein: CASSLRQGGMEKLFF
CDR3 DNA: TGTGCCAGCAGTTTGAGACAGGGGGGGATGGAAAAACTGTTTTTT

V gene: TRBV6-5
clone size: NA
D gene: TRBD2
J gene: TRBJ2-5
CDR3 protein: CASSYSGGVETQYF
CDR3 DNA: TGTGCCAGCAGTTACTCGGGAGGGGTTGAGACCCAGTACTTC

V gene: TRBV6-2/TRBV6-3
clone size: NA
D gene: TRBD2
J gene: TRBJ2-1
CDR3 protein: CASSYWWREDNEQFF
CDR3 DNA: TGTGCCAGCAGTTATTGGTGGCGGGAGGATAATGAGCAGTTCTTC

V gene: TRBV9
clone size: NA
D gene: NA
J gene: TRBJ1-1
CDR3 protein: CASSQTSGGGNTEAFF
CDR3 DNA: TGTGCCAGCTCACAAACCAGCGGGGGTGGGAACACTGAAGCTTTCTTT

V gene: TRBV27
clone size: NA
D gene: TRBD1
J gene: TRBJ1-2
CDR3 protein: CASSFGTGNGYTF
CDR3 DNA: TGTGCCAGCAGTTTCGGGACAGGGAATGGCTACACCTTC

V gene: TRBV9
clone size: NA
D gene: TRBD2
J gene: TRBJ2-1
CDR3 protein: CASSVDPAGGLYNEQFF
CDR3 DNA: TGTGCCAGCAGCGTAGATCCAGCGGGGGGCCTCTACAATGAGCAGTTCTTC

V gene: TRBV15
clone size: NA
D gene: NA
J gene: TRBJ2-5
CDR3 protein: CATSRDPGKETQYF
CDR3 DNA: TGTGCCACCAGCAGAGATCCAGGGAAAGAGACCCAGTACTTC

V gene: TRBV28
clone size: NA
D gene: TRBD1
J gene: TRBJ1-1
CDR3 protein: CASSLGTVRYTEAFF
CDR3 DNA: TGTGCCAGCAGTCTGGGGACAGTCAGATACACTGAAGCTTTCTTT

V gene: TRBV3-1/TRBV3-2
clone size: NA
D gene: TRBD1
J gene: TRBJ1-2
CDR3 protein: CASSQDPGRGLYGYTF
CDR3 DNA: TGTGCCAGCAGCCAAGATCCCGGCAGGGGGCTGTATGGCTACACCTTC

V gene: TRBV11-2
clone size: NA
D gene: NA
J gene: TRBJ2-4
CDR3 protein: CASSPRRRGAKNIQYF
CDR3 DNA: TGTGCCAGCAGCCCACGAAGGCGGGGAGCCAAAAACATTCAGTACTTC

V gene: TRBV9
clone size: NA
D gene: NA
J gene: TRBJ2-3
CDR3 protein: CASSPQGGFLYF
CDR3 DNA: TGTGCCAGCAGCCCACAGGGGGGGTTCCTATATTTT

V gene: TRBV2
clone size: NA
D gene: TRBD2
J gene: TRBJ2-1
CDR3 protein: CASSRRLGLGEQFF
CDR3 DNA: TGTGCCAGCAGTCGAAGGCTGGGACTAGGGGAGCAGTTCTTC

V gene: TRBV27
clone size: NA
D gene: TRBD1
J gene: TRBJ1-2
CDR3 protein: CASSSAGTGEGYTF
CDR3 DNA: TGTGCCAGCAGTTCGGCCGGGACAGGGGAAGGCTACACCTTC

V gene: TRBV19
clone size: NA
D gene: TRBD2
J gene: TRBJ2-4
CDR3 protein: CASSMSGIGGNIQYF
CDR3 DNA: TGTGCCAGTAGTATGAGCGGGATAGGTGGAAACATTCAGTACTTC

V gene: TRBV7-6
clone size: NA
D gene: NA
J gene: TRBJ1-1
CDR3 protein: CASSPRTALNTEAFF
CDR3 DNA: TGTGCCAGCAGCCCAAGGACAGCCTTGAACACTGAAGCTTTCTTT

V gene: TRBV5-5
clone size: NA
D gene: NA
J gene: TRBJ1-1
CDR3 protein: CASSVTAGLNTEAFF
CDR3 DNA: TGTGCCAGCAGCGTAACAGCAGGGTTGAACACTGAAGCTTTCTTT

V gene: TRBV10-2
clone size: NA
D gene: TRBD1
J gene: TRBJ1-6
CDR3 protein: CASSLQGDNSPLHF
CDR3 DNA: TGCGCCAGCAGTCTACAGGGGGATAATTCACCCCTCCACTTT

V gene: TRBV27
clone size: NA
D gene: TRBD1
J gene: TRBJ1-2
CDR3 protein: CASSSRGTGEAYTF
CDR3 DNA: TGTGCCAGCAGTTCGAGGGGGACAGGGGAAGCCTACACCTTC

V gene: TRBV30
clone size: NA
D gene: TRBD1
J gene: TRBJ1-2
CDR3 protein: CAWSMTGFGYGYTF
CDR3 DNA: TGTGCCTGGAGTATGACAGGGTTTGGATATGGCTACACCTTC

V gene: TRBV10-3
clone size: NA
D gene: TRBD1
J gene: TRBJ1-2
CDR3 protein: CAITSTGTLSNYGYTF
CDR3 DNA: TGTGCCATCACTTCGACAGGGACCCTTTCTAACTATGGCTACACCTTC

V gene: TRBV28
clone size: NA
D gene: NA
J gene: TRBJ1-6
CDR3 protein: CASSFGQRGSPLHF
CDR3 DNA: TGTGCCAGCAGTTTTGGCCAGAGGGGGTCACCCCTCCACTTT

V gene: TRBV5-1
clone size: NA
D gene: TRBD2
J gene: TRBJ2-2
CDR3 protein: CASSAAGGLTGELFF
CDR3 DNA: TGCGCCAGCAGCGCAGCGGGAGGGTTGACCGGGGAGCTGTTTTTT

V gene: TRBV19
clone size: NA
D gene: NA
J gene: TRBJ1-5
CDR3 protein: CASRGQLWQPQHF
CDR3 DNA: TGTGCCAGTAGAGGACAGCTCTGGCAGCCCCAGCATTTT

V gene: TRBV4-1
clone size: few
D gene: NA
J gene: TRBJ2-1
CDR3 protein: CASRADSVYNEQFF
CDR3 DNA: TGCGCCAGCAGGGCGGACTCCGTTTACAATGAGCAGTTCTTC

V gene: TRBV5-6
clone size: NA
D gene: TRBD2
J gene: TRBJ2-1
CDR3 protein: CASSRGLAGVRSYNEQFF
CDR3 DNA: TGTGCCAGCAGCCGGGGACTAGCGGGAGTTCGCTCCTACAATGAGCAGTTCTTC

V gene: TRBV28
clone size: NA
D gene: TRBD1
J gene: TRBJ1-6
CDR3 protein: CASSLRQGVLSPLHF
CDR3 DNA: TGTGCCAGCAGTCTTCGACAGGGGGTGTTATCACCCCTCCACTTT

V gene: TRBV24-1
clone size: NA
D gene: NA
J gene: TRBJ1-5
CDR3 protein: CATSEGAYSNQPQHF
CDR3 DNA: TGTGCCACCAGTGAGGGAGCCTATAGCAATCAGCCCCAGCATTTT

V gene: TRBV7-3
clone size: NA
D gene: TRBD2
J gene: TRBJ2-1
CDR3 protein: CASSLRTSGRGNEQFF
CDR3 DNA: TGTGCCAGCAGCTTAAGGACTAGCGGCAGGGGCAATGAGCAGTTCTTC

V gene: TRBV2
clone size: NA
D gene: NA
J gene: TRBJ1-1
CDR3 protein: CASRRGWNTEAFF
CDR3 DNA: TGTGCCAGCCGCAGGGGCTGGAACACTGAAGCTTTCTTT

V gene: TRBV19
clone size: few
D gene: NA
J gene: TRBJ1-6
CDR3 protein: CASSAQGSPLHF
CDR3 DNA: TGTGCCAGTAGTGCACAGGGTTCACCCCTCCACTTT

V gene: TRBV2
clone size: few
D gene: NA
J gene: TRBJ2-2
CDR3 protein: CASEPWSGGGELFF
CDR3 DNA: TGTGCCAGCGAGCCATGGAGCGGTGGCGGGGAGCTGTTTTTT

V gene: TRBV27
clone size: NA
D gene: TRBD1
J gene: TRBJ1-2
CDR3 protein: CASSWDSEGFYGYTF
CDR3 DNA: TGTGCCAGCAGCTGGGACAGTGAGGGGTTCTATGGCTACACCTTC

V gene: TRBV5-1
clone size: NA
D gene: NA
J gene: TRBJ2-7
CDR3 protein: CASSLSLGYEQYF
CDR3 DNA: TGCGCCAGCAGCTTGTCTCTCGGCTACGAGCAGTACTTC

V gene: TRBV7-3
clone size: NA
D gene: TRBD1
J gene: TRBJ2-5
CDR3 protein: CASSPRTGPRETQYF
CDR3 DNA: TGTGCCAGCAGCCCTAGGACAGGGCCTCGAGAGACCCAGTACTTC

V gene: TRBV3-1/TRBV3-2
clone size: few
D gene: NA
J gene: TRBJ2-2
CDR3 protein: CASSQGGRNTGELFF
CDR3 DNA: TGTGCCAGCAGCCAAGGAGGAAGGAACACCGGGGAGCTGTTTTTT

V gene: TRBV5-1
clone size: NA
D gene: NA
J gene: TRBJ1-1
CDR3 protein: CASSLTSGNTEAFF
CDR3 DNA: TGCGCCAGCAGCTTAACGTCGGGGAACACTGAAGCTTTCTTT

V gene: TRBV18
clone size: NA
D gene: NA
J gene: TRBJ1-3
CDR3 protein: CASSLQGPGNTIYF
CDR3 DNA: TGTGCCAGCTCCCTTCAGGGGCCTGGAAACACCATATATTTT

V gene: TRBV7-8
clone size: NA
D gene: TRBD2
J gene: TRBJ2-2
CDR3 protein: CASSTLAGGPTGELFF
CDR3 DNA: TGTGCCAGCAGCACCTTAGCGGGAGGGCCCACCGGGGAGCTGTTTTTT

V gene: TRBV30
clone size: NA
D gene: NA
J gene: TRBJ1-5
CDR3 protein: CAWSGTRDQPQHF
CDR3 DNA: TGTGCCTGGAGCGGGACTCGAGATCAGCCCCAGCATTTT

V gene: TRBV4-1
clone size: once
D gene: NA
J gene: TRBJ2-7
CDR3 protein: CASSSYLSYEQYF
CDR3 DNA: TGCGCCAGCAGCTCATACTTATCCTACGAGCAGTACTTC

V gene: TRBV5-1
clone size: NA
D gene: TRBD2
J gene: TRBJ2-7
CDR3 protein: CASSQTSGRGEQYF
CDR3 DNA: TGCGCCAGCAGCCAAACTAGCGGGAGAGGAGAGCAGTACTTC

V gene: TRBV5-6
clone size: NA
D gene: TRBD1
J gene: TRBJ2-4
CDR3 protein: CASSFRDRISKNIQYF
CDR3 DNA: TGTGCCAGCAGCTTCCGGGACAGGATATCCAAAAACATTCAGTACTTC

V gene: TRBV28
clone size: NA
D gene: NA
J gene: TRBJ2-1
CDR3 protein: CASRGWVNEQFF
CDR3 DNA: TGTGCCAGCAGGGGCTGGGTAAATGAGCAGTTCTTC

V gene: TRBV5-6
clone size: NA
D gene: NA
J gene: TRBJ1-2
CDR3 protein: CASIKSVASGGYTF
CDR3 DNA: TGTGCCAGCATTAAATCAGTGGCCAGCGGGGGCTACACCTTC

V gene: TRBV5-6
clone size: NA
D gene: TRBD2
J gene: TRBJ2-3
CDR3 protein: CASSLYLAGGTDTQYF
CDR3 DNA: TGTGCCAGCAGCTTGTACCTAGCGGGAGGAACAGATACGCAGTATTTT

V gene: TRBV29-1
clone size: once
D gene: NA
J gene: TRBJ1-1
CDR3 protein: CSVDRGGSGTEAFF
CDR3 DNA: TGCAGCGTTGACCGGGGGGGATCGGGCACTGAAGCTTTCTTT

V gene: TRBV4-2
clone size: NA
D gene: NA
J gene: TRBJ2-3
CDR3 protein: CASSQERMTSTDTQYF
CDR3 DNA: TGTGCCAGCAGCCAAGAACGGATGACTTCCACAGATACGCAGTATTTT

V gene: TRBV5-4
clone size: once
D gene: NA
J gene: TRBJ1-2
CDR3 protein: CASTDSFIKGYTF
CDR3 DNA: TGTGCCAGCACAGACAGTTTTATTAAGGGCTACACCTTC

V gene: TRBV29-1
clone size: few
D gene: NA
J gene: TRBJ2-2
CDR3 protein: CSVGRGTGELFF
CDR3 DNA: TGCAGCGTAGGGCGGGGCACCGGGGAGCTGTTTTTT

V gene: TRBV5-1
clone size: NA
D gene: NA
J gene: TRBJ2-5
CDR3 protein: CASSLMQGGETQYF
CDR3 DNA: TGCGCCAGCAGCTTGATGCAGGGAGGAGAGACCCAGTACTTC